A single sample gave rise to the 32 T cell receptor beta chains below, sequenced in a study of cytomegalovirus exposure and HLA in healthy donors. Both 60 Vbeta primers and 13 Jbeta primers went into the PCR. The protocol was immunoSEQ multiplex PCR, while the TCRdb copy is restricted to in-frame clones and leaves out a portion. In the table there are about 160,000 clones, roughly 76% of which are singletons. The sample taken for sequencing was PBMCs. These receptors came from a woman in her forties or fifties in good health and CMV-seronegative.

The V gene is TRBV28, the J gene TRBJ1-2, with D uncertain. The CDR3 is 15 amino acids. Trimming left V 5 bases short and J 4 bases short, with 17 bases between. Germline V gives CDR1 MDHEN, CDR2 SYDVKM. The CDR3 coding sequence is TGTGCCAGCAGTCAACCCGGAGTACTGGTCTATGGCTACACCTTC. Translated: CASSQPGVLVYGYTF.

This clone has only a few counts. J is TRBJ1-1 and V is TRBV10-3, with 7 bases identical to TRBD1. The CDR3 consists of 15 residues. Trimming took 0 bases from V and 4 from J; bases not matched to a gene: 5. From germline, CDR1 is ENHRY and CDR2 SYGVKD. Here the CDR3 DNA reads TGTGCCATCAGTGAGTCGACAGGGAAGGGCACTGAAGCTTTCTTT. It is translated as CAISESTGKGTEAFF.

The rearrangement uses TRBV18 and TRBJ2-4; tentatively, D is TRBD2 (6 bases). CDR3 length equals 13 residues. Germline values: CDR1 KGHSH, CDR2 LQKENI. Trimming took 0 bases from V and 6 from J, leaving 6 bases between them. Here the CDR3 DNA reads TGTGCCAGCTCACCACCGGGGGGAAACATTCAGTACTTC. It is translated as CASSPPGGNIQYF.

The rearrangement joins TRBV12-5 to TRBJ2-5; TRBD2 aligns across 13 bases. The junction had 5 bases not matched to a gene; V was cut back by 2 bases and J by 5 bases. CDR3 length: 16 amino acids. CDR1 is LGHNT, CDR2 FRNRAP, per germline. The CDR3 coding sequence is TGTGCTAGTGGTTTGAGACTAGCGGGAGGCAGTGAGACCCAGTACTTC. It encodes CASGLRLAGGSETQYF.

This chain uses TRBV9 with TRBJ1-6; D gene unclear. V shed 3 bases and J shed 7 bases, with 14 bases lying between them. Germline loops: CDR1 SGDLS, CDR2 YYNGEE. The CDR3 has 15 amino acids. CDR3 DNA sequence: TGTGCCAGCAGCGAGGCGCCGGGTGAGAATTCACCCCTCCACTTT. Its protein is CASSEAPGENSPLHF.

V usage is TRBV13 and J usage is TRBJ2-5; D gene unclear. Germline V CDR1 and CDR2: PRHDT, FYEKMQ (reference sequence). The CDR3 contains 15 residues. Trimming took off 2 bases at V and 9 bases at J, with 19 bases between the two ends. In DNA form, the CDR3 reads TGTGCCAGCAGCTTATTTCTAGGCCCTCGGTTTCCCCAGTACTTC. Its protein is CASSLFLGPRFPQYF.

The chain carries TRBV4-3 and TRBJ2-5, with D perhaps matching TRBD2 (5 bases). V lost 1 base and J lost 0, with 12 bases in between. Germline CDR1 and CDR2: LGHNA and YSLEER. CDR3 length equals 16 residues. The CDR3 loop reads CASSQGVSGYQETQYF. The CDR3 DNA follows: TGCGCCAGCAGCCAAGGGGTATCGGGGTACCAAGAGACCCAGTACTTC.

The rearrangement joins TRBV12-5 to TRBJ1-2; 7 bases are shared with TRBD1. The CDR3 is 11 residues long. Germline CDR1 LGHNT, CDR2 FRNRAP. CDR3 protein: CAAQGVRGYTF. The CDR3 bases are TGTGCGGCGCAGGGGGTTCGCGGCTACACCTTC.

This chain uses TRBV7-2 with TRBJ1-3; 7 nucleotides line up with TRBD1. Germline V CDR1 and CDR2: SGHTA, FQGNSA. The CDR3 has 16 amino acids. V shed 4 bases and J 0 bases; nucleotides not matched to a gene: 6. CDR3 in amino acids: CASSSQGQISGNTIYF. CDR3 DNA: TGTGCCAGCAGCTCCCAGGGACAGATCTCTGGAAACACCATATATTTT.

The chain couples TRBV6-5 to TRBJ2-2, with a tentative D call TRBD1 (5 bases). Deletions cut 7 bases from V and 7 bases from J, with 10 bases between. The CDR3 totals 12 residues. Germline V gives CDR1 MNHEY, CDR2 SVGAGI. The CDR3 DNA reads as TGTGCCAGCACAGGGCAGGGCGGGGAGCTGTTTTTT. The encoded protein is CASTGQGGELFF.

CDR3 in DNA: TGTGCCAGCAGCCCACCGGGACAGGGAGCCGGGGAGCTGTTTTTT. Its protein is CASSPPGQGAGELFF. This chain joins TRBV7-7 and TRBJ2-2, with 9 positions matching TRBD1. Germline CDR1 SSHAT, CDR2 FNYEAQ (reference sequence). CDR3 length: 15 amino acids. The V and J ends lost 5 bases and 6 bases, in that order; junction bases with no gene match: 7.

The V and J genes are TRBV19 and TRBJ2-5; 9 bases fit TRBD2. CDR3 size: 15 residues. The trim removed 5 bases at V and 5 bases at J, leaving 9 bases unmatched. Germline-derived CDR1 and CDR2 are LNHDA and SQIVND (reference sequence). The CDR3 sequence: CASSEAGGLRETQYF. The DNA for the CDR3 is TGTGCCAGTAGTGAGGCGGGGGGGTTGAGGGAGACCCAGTACTTC.

The chain has TRBV10-1 and TRBJ2-7; D remains ambiguous. Germline V gene lookup returns CDR1 WNHNN and CDR2 SYGVQD (reference sequence). The V gene lost 2 bases and the J gene lost 1 base, with 6 bases spanning the gap. This CDR3 has 13 residues. The CDR3 loop is CASSEGSSYEQYF. As DNA, the CDR3 is TGCGCCAGCAGTGAGGGCAGTTCCTACGAGCAGTACTTC.

J is TRBJ2-1 and V is TRBV30; D gene unclear. This CDR3 spans 13 amino acids. CDR1 is GTSNPN and CDR2 is SVGIG in the germline V gene (reference sequence). The ends were cut back, 0 bases at V and 10 bases at J, with 13 bases in the middle. CDR3 in DNA: TGTGCCTGGAGTGTCCAGGTTCAATCGGAGCAGTTCTTC. Translated, it gives CAWSVQVQSEQFF.

This clone was detected once. V and J are TRBV29-1 and TRBJ1-1, with TRBD1 as a possible D gene (5 bases). Trimming shortened V by 6 bases and J by 3 bases, and 11 bases separated the two germline ends. The CDR3 is 12 amino acids. Germline CDR1 is SQVTM and CDR2 is ANQGSEA. The CDR3 protein is CSVRTGDTEAFF. The CDR3 nucleotides are TGCAGCGTCCGCACGGGGGACACTGAAGCTTTCTTT.

CDR3 region: CSVFSGRGPYEQYF. The CDR3 DNA sequence: TGCAGCGTCTTCAGCGGGAGAGGCCCCTACGAGCAGTACTTC. V and J are TRBV29-1 and TRBJ2-7; TRBD2 matches at 8 bases. The germline V gene encodes CDR1 SQVTM and CDR2 ANQGSEA. The CDR3 runs to 14 residues. The trim removed 6 bases at V and 2 bases at J, leaving 9 bases unmatched.

This clone was detected once. The chain uses TRBV10-3 and TRBJ2-1; 7 bases fit TRBD1. Trimming took 6 bases from V and 0 from J; bases not matched to a gene: 5. The CDR3 has 15 amino acids. Germline V lookup: CDR1 ENHRY, CDR2 SYGVKD. DNA of the CDR3: TGTGCCATCAGCGGAGACAGGGACTCCTACAATGAGCAGTTCTTC. This codes for CAISGDRDSYNEQFF.

A single count supports this clone. The CDR3 here is CATSRGLAGEETQYF. For the CDR3, the DNA is TGTGCCACCAGCAGAGGGCTAGCGGGAGAAGAGACCCAGTACTTC. This chain uses TRBV15 with TRBJ2-5; 10 bases match TRBD2. Unmatched junction bases numbered 2, after V lost 1 base and J lost 3 bases. Germline loops: CDR1 LNHNV, CDR2 YYDKDF (reference sequence). This CDR3 is built from 15 residues. The whole variable domain, remainder taken from reference TRBV15 and TRBJ2-5, is DAMVIQNPRYQVTQFGKPVTLSCSQTLNHNVMYWYQQKSSQAPKLLFHYYDKDFNNEADTPDNFQSRRPNTSFCFLDIRSPGLGDTAMYLCATSRGLAGEETQYFGPGTRLLVL.

The chain has TRBV6-1 and TRBJ2-4, with 7 bases fitting TRBD2. The CDR3 has 14 amino acids. The germline gives CDR1 MNHNS, CDR2 SASEGT. After removal of 6 bases from V and 4 bases from J, the junction contained 6 bases not matched to a gene. The CDR3 sequence: CASRGGAEKNIQYF. CDR3 nucleotide sequence: TGTGCCAGCAGGGGAGGGGCGGAGAAAAACATTCAGTACTTC.

CDR3 amino acids: CASSLTGSYYEQYF. The CDR3 DNA sequence: TGTGCCAGCAGCCTAACAGGGTCTTACTACGAGCAGTACTTC. This rearrangement joins TRBV9 to TRBJ2-7; possibly TRBD1 for D (6 bases). Germline CDR1 SGDLS, CDR2 YYNGEE. The V end lost 4 bases, the J end lost 3 bases, and 14 bases lay between the germline ends. This CDR3 spans 14 amino acids.

The rearrangement joins TRBV7-2 to TRBJ2-7; D perhaps matches TRBD1 (5 bases). V gave up 4 bases and J gave up 0 bases, with 13 bases separating them. This CDR3 has 15 residues. From germline, CDR1 is SGHTA and CDR2 FQGNSA. CDR3 DNA: TGTGCCAGCAGCTCTCCGGACACGAGCTCCTACGAGCAGTACTTC. As protein: CASSSPDTSSYEQYF. The variable domain in full, completed from reference TRBV7-2 and TRBJ2-7, reads GAGVSQSPSNKVTEKGKDVELRCDPISGHTALYWYRQSLGQGLEFLIYFQGNSAPDKSGLPSDRFSAERTGGSVSTLTIQRTQQEDSAVYLCASSSPDTSSYEQYFGPGTRLTVT.

The V gene is TRBV7-2, the J gene TRBJ2-3; a possible D gene is TRBD1 (7 bases). The V gene's germline CDR1 is SGHTA and CDR2 FQGNSA. This CDR3 contains 15 residues. V was trimmed by 6 bases and J by 8 bases, leaving 21 bases between them. This chain's CDR3 is CASRLGTLQGGTQYF. CDR3 DNA sequence: TGTGCCAGCAGACTCGGGACACTCCAGGGGGGTACGCAGTATTTT.

The CDR3 loop is CASSATGGDGYTF. In DNA form, the CDR3 reads TGTGCCAGCAGCGCGACAGGGGGCGATGGCTACACCTTC. The V call is TRBV7-3, the J call TRBJ1-2; 10 bases match TRBD1. The CDR3 consists of 13 residues. V shed 5 bases, J shed 6 bases, and the junction held 3 bases outside the gene matches. The germline V gene encodes CDR1 SGHTA and CDR2 FQGTGA.

The CDR3 here is CASSLDPRNSLTF. CDR3 sequence (DNA): TGTGCCAGCAGCTTAGACCCGCGAAATAGCCTCACCTTC. The chain employs TRBV11-3 and TRBJ1-2, with D unresolved. V shed 0 bases and J shed 13 bases, with 15 bases lying between them. This CDR3 region has 13 residues. Germline values: CDR1 SGHNT, CDR2 YENEEA.

Concerning this clone itself: One end of the junction does not line up with germline, which may come from a read error. The V and J genes are TRBV20-1 and TRBJ2-1; 7 positions match TRBD1. The V gene's germline CDR1 is DFQATT and CDR2 SNEGSKA (reference sequence). There are 11 residues in the CDR3. CDR3 sequence (DNA): TGCAGTGCCAGAGGGACAGTTGAGCAGTTCTTC. It specifies CSARGTVEQFF.

The chain uses TRBV2 and TRBJ1-5; D is unresolved. The germline V and J ends were trimmed by 5 bases and 4 bases, with 15 bases remaining between them. The V gene's germline CDR1 is SNHLY and CDR2 FYNNEI. This CDR3 spans 15 amino acids. CDR3 bases: TGTGCCAGCAGTCCCGAATCCGGCGGGAATCAGCCCCAGCATTTT. It encodes CASSPESGGNQPQHF.

The chain employs TRBV28 and TRBJ2-5, with D possibly matching TRBD2 (6 bases). This CDR3 spans 13 amino acids. V gave up 6 bases and J gave up 4 bases, with 12 bases separating them. Germline assignment: CDR1 MDHEN and CDR2 SYDVKM. The chain's CDR3 is CASSMTSGETQYF. The CDR3 region has the DNA TGTGCCAGCAGCATGACTAGTGGAGAGACCCAGTACTTC.

This clone was recorded only once. The chain combines TRBV4-2 with TRBJ2-1, with 7 bases matching TRBD1. The germline V gene encodes CDR1 LGHNA and CDR2 YNFKEQ. V shed 1 base and J 6 bases; nucleotides not matched to a gene: 12. There are 17 residues in the CDR3. In DNA, the CDR3 is TGTGCCAGCAGCCAAGGTTCTAGGGGGACAGTCGCCAATGAGCAGTTCTTC. Protein product: CASSQGSRGTVANEQFF.

Worth noting for this clone: One junction end disagrees with the germline gene, perhaps due to a read error. This chain joins TRBV4-1 and TRBJ2-7, with TRBD1 as a possible D gene (5 bases). The germline gives CDR1 MGHRA, CDR2 YSYEKL. CDR3 length: 15 residues. DNA for the CDR3: TGCGCCAGCGGCCAAGACAAGGACATGAGCTACGAGCAGTACTTC. Its protein product is CASGQDKDMSYEQYF.

The chain employs TRBV19 and TRBJ2-1, with D hard to call. Deletions cut 4 bases from V and 8 bases from J, with 18 bases between. CDR1 is LNHDA, CDR2 SQIVND, per germline (reference sequence). The length of the CDR3 is 15 residues. In DNA form, the CDR3 reads TGTGCCAGTAGTAACGCGGTACGCCCTTGGTATGAGCAGTTCTTC. Translating it yields CASSNAVRPWYEQFF.

The chain recombines TRBV6-6 with TRBJ2-3; D is perhaps TRBD2 (6 bases). V lost 8 bases, J lost 2 bases, and 8 bases lay in between. The CDR3 spans 12 residues. Germline loops: CDR1 MNHNY, CDR2 SVGAGI (reference sequence). CDR3 residues: CASSGDTDTQYF. The CDR3 DNA is TGTGCCAGCTCGGGAGACACAGATACGCAGTATTTT.

The chain combines TRBV27 with TRBJ1-2; D may be TRBD1 (6 bases). The germline CDR1 and CDR2 sequences are MNHEY and SMNVEV (reference sequence). The length of the CDR3 is 13 residues. V lost 7 bases and J 4 bases, leaving 13 bases between the germline ends. This CDR3 is CASKAGQLYGYTF. The DNA of the CDR3 is TGTGCCAGCAAGGCAGGACAGCTCTATGGCTACACCTTC.